Listed here are 10 T cell receptor beta chains from one sample, sequenced in a study of beta chain features in type 1 diabetes. Expressed TCRB transcripts were sequenced because the isolated RNA had all been reverse transcribed beforehand. Assay used: immunoSEQ multiplex PCR; TCRdb lists only in-frame clones, some missing. Of 120,000 to 150,000 clones in the sample, approximately 9.8% were seen once. What was sequenced was central memory CD4+ T cells from blood. The receptors were gathered from a woman between 40 and 55 years old in good health.

This clone was detected a few times. DNA for the CDR3: TGTGCCAGCAGCCCCGGGACAACCCTCGGCCATCAGCCCCAGCATTTT. Translation: CASSPGTTLGHQPQHF. This chain links TRBV2 with TRBJ1-5, with D perhaps matching TRBD1 (6 bases). V shed 6 bases and J shed 5 bases, with 20 bases lying between them. Germline assignment: CDR1 SNHLY and CDR2 FYNNEI. The CDR3 is made up of 16 amino acids.

The sample holds many counts of this clone. V usage is TRBV28 and J usage is TRBJ1-2; D may be TRBD1 (5 bases). The CDR3 is 13 residues long. The ends were cut back, 7 bases at V and 4 bases at J, with 13 bases in the middle. Germline V gives CDR1 MDHEN, CDR2 SYDVKM. CDR3 in DNA: TGTGCCAGCAAGGGCGGGGCAGCCTATGGCTACACCTTC. This codes for CASKGGAAYGYTF.

This clone was seen more than once but under ten times. The chain combines TRBV7-6 with TRBJ2-1, with a weak D call TRBD2 (5 bases). The CDR3 has 14 amino acids. Trimming stripped 2 bases from V and 1 base from J, with 6 bases between. CDR1 and CDR2 from the germline V gene are SGHVS and FNYEAQ. CDR3 DNA: TGTGCCAGCAGCTTAACGGGGTCCTACAATGAGCAGTTCTTC. Translating it yields CASSLTGSYNEQFF.

This sequence joins TRBV29-1 and TRBJ1-2, with 9 bases aligning to TRBD1. CDR3 length equals 14 residues. CDR1 and CDR2 (germline): SQVTM, ANQGSEA. V was pared by 5 bases and J by 8 bases, with 12 bases of the junction left unmatched. The CDR3 nucleotides read TGCAGCGTTACACTACGGACAGGGGTTGAGGGCTACACCTTC. Translation gives CSVTLRTGVEGYTF.

J is TRBJ2-3 and V is TRBV19; D remains ambiguous. Germline V gives CDR1 LNHDA, CDR2 SQIVND (reference sequence). CDR3 size: 12 residues. V was pared by 7 bases and J by 3 bases, with 8 bases between. The CDR3 region has the DNA TGTGCCAGTATGGCAGGAACAGATACGCAGTATTTT. Residues: CASMAGTDTQYF.

This sequence joins TRBV6-6 and TRBJ2-7, with D possibly being TRBD2 (6 bases). V gave up 6 bases and J gave up 1 base, with 19 bases separating them. The CDR3 spans 16 residues. The germline V gene has CDR1 MNHNY and CDR2 SVGAGI (reference sequence). The DNA of the CDR3 is TGTGCCAGCAGCCCTGGAAACCTCCGGGGGTCCTACGAGCAGTACTTC. Translating gives CASSPGNLRGSYEQYF.

The table lists this clone with a few counts. This sequence joins TRBV5-1 and TRBJ2-1; the match to TRBD2 covers 11 bases. Looked up from germline, CDR1 is SGHRS and CDR2 is YFSETQ. This CDR3 has 17 residues. Losses at the gene ends were 3 bases for V and 4 bases for J; bases not matched to a gene: 9. CDR3 in DNA: TGCGCCAGCAGCTCGGGGCCGGGGACTAGCGGTTACAATGAGCAGTTCTTC. It is translated as CASSSGPGTSGYNEQFF.

Remarks on this clone: The germline gene is not matched at one end of the junction; a read error may be the cause. This chain connects TRBV7-7 to TRBJ2-6; no clear D. Germline V gene sequence: CDR1 SSHAT, CDR2 FNYEAQ (reference sequence). CDR3 length: 15 residues. The CDR3 is CASSPGRTGANVLTF. The CDR3, as DNA: TGTGCTAGCAGCCCGGGTAGAACTGGGGCCAACGTCCTGACTTTC.

In its sample, this clone was seen a few times. The chain joins TRBV4-3 to TRBJ2-7; tentative D call: TRBD2 (5 bases). Trimming took 1 base from V and 2 from J, leaving 18 bases between them. The CDR3 sequence is 17 residues long. CDR1 and CDR2 (germline): LGHNA, YSLEER. The CDR3, as DNA: TGCGCCAGCAGCCAAGGGCACGTTTCCGCGAGGGCCTACGAGCAGTACTTC. Its protein is CASSQGHVSARAYEQYF.

The chain uses TRBV5-4 and TRBJ2-3, with 11 bases lining up with TRBD2. This CDR3 has 16 amino acids. CDR1 is SGHNT, CDR2 YYREEE, per germline (reference sequence). V lost 5 bases, J lost 6 bases, and 11 bases stayed unmatched. The CDR3 nucleotides read TGTGCCAGCAGGGGTTGGACTAGCGGGCTTGGCGATACGCAGTATTTT. Its translation: CASRGWTSGLGDTQYF.